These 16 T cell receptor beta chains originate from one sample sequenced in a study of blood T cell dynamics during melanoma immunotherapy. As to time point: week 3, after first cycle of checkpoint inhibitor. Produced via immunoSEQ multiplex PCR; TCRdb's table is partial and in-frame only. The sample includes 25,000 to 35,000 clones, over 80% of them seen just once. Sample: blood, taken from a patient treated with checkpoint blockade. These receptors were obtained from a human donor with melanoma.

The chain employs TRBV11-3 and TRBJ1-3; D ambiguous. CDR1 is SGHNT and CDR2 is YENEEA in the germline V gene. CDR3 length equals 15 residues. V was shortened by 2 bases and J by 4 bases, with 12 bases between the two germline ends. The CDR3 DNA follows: TGTGCCAGCAGCTTAATGTCGGGAGAAGGAAACACCATATATTTT. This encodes CASSLMSGEGNTIYF. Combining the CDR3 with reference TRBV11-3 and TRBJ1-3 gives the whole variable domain EAGVVQSPRYKIIEKKQPVAFWCNPISGHNTLYWYLQNLGQGPELLIRYENEEAVDDSQLPKDRFSAERLKGVDSTLKIQPAELGDSAVYLCASSLMSGEGNTIYFGEGSWLTVV.

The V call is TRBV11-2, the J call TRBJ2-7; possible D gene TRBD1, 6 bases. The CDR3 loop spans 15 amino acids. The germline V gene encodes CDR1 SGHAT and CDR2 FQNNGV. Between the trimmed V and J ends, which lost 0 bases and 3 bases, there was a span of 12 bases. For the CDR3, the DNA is TGTGCCAGCAGCTTAGAGGCAGGGGAGTTCTACGAGCAGTACTTC. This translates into CASSLEAGEFYEQYF.

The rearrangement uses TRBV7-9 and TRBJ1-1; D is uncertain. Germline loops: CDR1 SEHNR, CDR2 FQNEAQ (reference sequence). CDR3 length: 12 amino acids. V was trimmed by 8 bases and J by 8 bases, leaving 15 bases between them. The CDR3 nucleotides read TGTGCCAGCTTAGGAGAGCTTTGGGAAGCTTTCTTT. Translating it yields CASLGELWEAFF.

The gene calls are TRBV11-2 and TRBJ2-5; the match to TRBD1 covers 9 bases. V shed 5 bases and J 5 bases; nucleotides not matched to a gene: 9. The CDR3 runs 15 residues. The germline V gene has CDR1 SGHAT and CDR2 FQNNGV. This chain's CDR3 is CASSPPTGGHETQYF. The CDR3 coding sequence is TGTGCCAGCAGCCCCCCCACAGGGGGCCACGAGACCCAGTACTTC.

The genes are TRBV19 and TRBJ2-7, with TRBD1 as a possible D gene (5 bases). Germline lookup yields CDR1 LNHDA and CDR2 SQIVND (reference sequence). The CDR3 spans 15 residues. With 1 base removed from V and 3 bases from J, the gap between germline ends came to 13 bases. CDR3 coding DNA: TGTGCCAGTAGTATAGCAGGGTCAGCAGACTACGAGCAGTACTTC. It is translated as CASSIAGSADYEQYF.

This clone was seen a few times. The CDR3 here is CASSQTTGGSGELFF. CDR3 sequence (DNA): TGTGCCAGCAGCCAAACCACAGGGGGCAGCGGGGAGCTGTTTTTT. The chain combines TRBV14 with TRBJ2-2; 9 bases map to TRBD1. Germline CDR1 and CDR2: SGHDN and FVKESK. V lost 2 bases and J lost 7; bases outside the gene matches: 5. The CDR3 spans 15 residues.

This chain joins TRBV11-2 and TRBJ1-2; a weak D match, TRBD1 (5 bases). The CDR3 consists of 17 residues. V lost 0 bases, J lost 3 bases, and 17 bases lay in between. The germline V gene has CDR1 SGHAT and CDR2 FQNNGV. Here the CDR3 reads CASSLDLIRASDYGYTF. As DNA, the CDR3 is TGTGCCAGCAGCTTAGATCTGATCAGGGCCAGCGACTATGGCTACACCTTC.

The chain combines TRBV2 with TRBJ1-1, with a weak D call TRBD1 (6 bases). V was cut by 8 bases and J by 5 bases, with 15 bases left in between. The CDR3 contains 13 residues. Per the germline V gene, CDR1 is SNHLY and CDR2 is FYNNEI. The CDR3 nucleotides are TGTGCCAGCGGGGGGCAGGGAAGAACTGAAGCTTTCTTT. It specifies CASGGQGRTEAFF.

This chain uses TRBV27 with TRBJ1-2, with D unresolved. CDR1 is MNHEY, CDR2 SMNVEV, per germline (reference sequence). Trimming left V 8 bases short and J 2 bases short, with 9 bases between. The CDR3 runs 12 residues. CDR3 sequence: CASGSGNYGYTF. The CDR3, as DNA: TGTGCCAGCGGCTCGGGGAACTATGGCTACACCTTC.

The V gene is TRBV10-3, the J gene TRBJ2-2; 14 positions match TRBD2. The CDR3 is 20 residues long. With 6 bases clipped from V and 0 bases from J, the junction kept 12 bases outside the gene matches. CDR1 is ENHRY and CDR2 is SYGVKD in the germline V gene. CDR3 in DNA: TGTGCCATCAGCGGACCCCGGACTAGCGGGGGGCTAGCGAACACCGGGGAGCTGTTTTTT. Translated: CAISGPRTSGGLANTGELFF.

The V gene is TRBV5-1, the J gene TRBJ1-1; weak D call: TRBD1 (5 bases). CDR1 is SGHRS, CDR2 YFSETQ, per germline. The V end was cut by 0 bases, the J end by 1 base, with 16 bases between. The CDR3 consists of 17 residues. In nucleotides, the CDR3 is TGCGCCAGCAGCTTGGCCCGGTCGGTTGGGGCGAACACTGAAGCTTTCTTT. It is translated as CASSLARSVGANTEAFF.

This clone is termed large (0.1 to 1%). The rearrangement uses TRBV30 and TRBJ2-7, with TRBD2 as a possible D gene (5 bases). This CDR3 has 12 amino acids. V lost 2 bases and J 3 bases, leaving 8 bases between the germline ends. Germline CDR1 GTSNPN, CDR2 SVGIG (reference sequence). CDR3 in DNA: TGTGCCTGGAGTCTCGGGGACTACGAGCAGTACTTC. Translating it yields CAWSLGDYEQYF.

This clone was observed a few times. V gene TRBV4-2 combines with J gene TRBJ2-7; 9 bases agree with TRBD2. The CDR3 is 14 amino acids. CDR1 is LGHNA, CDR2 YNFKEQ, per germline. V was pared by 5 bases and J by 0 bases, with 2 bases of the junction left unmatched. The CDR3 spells CASSGLASSYEQYF. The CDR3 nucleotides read TGTGCCAGCAGCGGACTAGCGAGCTCCTACGAGCAGTACTTC.

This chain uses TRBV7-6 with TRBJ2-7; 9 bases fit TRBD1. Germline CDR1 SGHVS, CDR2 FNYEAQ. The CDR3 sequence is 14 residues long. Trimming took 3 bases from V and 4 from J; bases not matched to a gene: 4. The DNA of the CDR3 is TGTGCCAGCAGCTTGGGACAGGGCCTTTACGAGCAGTACTTC. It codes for CASSLGQGLYEQYF.

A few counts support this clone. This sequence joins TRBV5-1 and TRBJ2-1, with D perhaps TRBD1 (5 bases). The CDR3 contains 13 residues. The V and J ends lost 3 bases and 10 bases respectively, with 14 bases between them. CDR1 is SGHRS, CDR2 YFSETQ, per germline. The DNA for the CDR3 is TGCGCCAGCAGCTCGGGCGGACAAAGGGAGCAGTTCTTC. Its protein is CASSSGGQREQFF.

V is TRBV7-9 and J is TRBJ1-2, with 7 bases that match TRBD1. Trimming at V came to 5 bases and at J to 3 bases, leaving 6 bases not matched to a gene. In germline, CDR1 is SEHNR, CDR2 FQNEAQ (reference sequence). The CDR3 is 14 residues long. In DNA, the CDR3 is TGTGCCAGCAGCGCGCTTGGACAGGACTATGGCTACACCTTC. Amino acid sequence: CASSALGQDYGYTF.